The rows below give T cell receptor beta chains drawn from one sample of a study of PD-1 blockade in classical Hodgkin lymphoma. Clones were read by immunoSEQ multiplex PCR, and TCRdb kept only the in-frame ones, dropping some. The sample has 96,000 or so clones, roughly 91% seen once. The input for sequencing was peripheral blood mononuclear cells (PBMCs), taken before the fourth cycle of nivolumab. The receptor set was obtained from a human donor with classical Hodgkin lymphoma. The CDR3 runs from the conserved cysteine through the conserved F or W.

j_call v_call cdr3_aa
TRBJ1-1 TRBV30 CAWSVWGGIFEAFF
TRBJ2-3 TRBV6-6 CASSTTGVFADTQYF
TRBJ2-7 TRBV11-2 CASSSPNQQYYEQYF
TRBJ2-7 TRBV7-6 CASSLASGTTYEQYF
TRBJ2-7 TRBV7-8 CASSLLAGEGYEQYF
TRBJ2-7 TRBV30 CAWEQSFSSYEQYF
TRBJ2-1 TRBV10-1 CASRTSGGNEQFF
TRBJ1-1 TRBV2 CASWPENTEAFF
TRBJ1-1 TRBV14 CASSPPVRVLNTEAFF
TRBJ2-2 TRBV7-7 CASSLGAGGITGELFF
TRBJ2-3 TRBV5-1 CASSFERDKSTDTQYF
TRBJ2-7 TRBV11-2 CASSLAGYEQYF
TRBJ2-5 TRBV5-1 CASSPGTFVGGQVETQYF
TRBJ2-1 TRBV14 CASSPGDSSYNEQFF
TRBJ2-5 TRBV4-1 CASSQASRVRQETQYF
TRBJ2-7 TRBV6-1 CASRGDSYEQYF
TRBJ1-4 TRBV14 CASSQATGLGEKLFF
TRBJ2-2 TRBV5-1 CASSLLPAGEAGELFF
TRBJ2-1 TRBV9 CASSVAGTSGFNEQFF